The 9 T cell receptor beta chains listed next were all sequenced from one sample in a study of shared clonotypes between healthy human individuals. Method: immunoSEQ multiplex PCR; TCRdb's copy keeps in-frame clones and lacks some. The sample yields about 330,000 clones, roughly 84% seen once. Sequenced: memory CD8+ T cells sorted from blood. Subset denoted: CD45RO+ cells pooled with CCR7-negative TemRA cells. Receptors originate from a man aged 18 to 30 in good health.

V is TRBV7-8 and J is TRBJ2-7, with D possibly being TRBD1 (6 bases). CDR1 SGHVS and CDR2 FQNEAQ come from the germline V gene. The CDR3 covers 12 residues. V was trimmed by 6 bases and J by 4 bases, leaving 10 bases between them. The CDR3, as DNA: TGTGCCAGCAGTTTACAGGGTTACGAGCAGTACTTC. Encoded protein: CASSLQGYEQYF.

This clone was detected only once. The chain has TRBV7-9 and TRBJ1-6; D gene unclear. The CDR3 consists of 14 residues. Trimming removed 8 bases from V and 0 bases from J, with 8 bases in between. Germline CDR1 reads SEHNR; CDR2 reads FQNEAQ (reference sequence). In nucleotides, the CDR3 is TGTGCCAGCGGGGAGAGCTCCTATAATTCACCCCTCCACTTT. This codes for CASGESSYNSPLHF.

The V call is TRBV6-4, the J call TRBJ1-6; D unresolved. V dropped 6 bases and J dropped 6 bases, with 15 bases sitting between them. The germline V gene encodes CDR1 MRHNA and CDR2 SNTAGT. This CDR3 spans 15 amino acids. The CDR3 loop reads CASRKRAVPNSPLHF. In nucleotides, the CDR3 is TGTGCCAGCAGGAAACGGGCAGTCCCTAATTCACCCCTCCACTTT.

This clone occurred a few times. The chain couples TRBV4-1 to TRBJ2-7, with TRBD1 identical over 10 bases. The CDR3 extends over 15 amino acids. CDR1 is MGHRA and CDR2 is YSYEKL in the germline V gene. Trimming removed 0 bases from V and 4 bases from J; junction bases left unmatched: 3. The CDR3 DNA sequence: TGCGCCAGCAGCCAAGAGGACAGGGGGATTTACGAGCAGTACTTC. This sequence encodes CASSQEDRGIYEQYF.

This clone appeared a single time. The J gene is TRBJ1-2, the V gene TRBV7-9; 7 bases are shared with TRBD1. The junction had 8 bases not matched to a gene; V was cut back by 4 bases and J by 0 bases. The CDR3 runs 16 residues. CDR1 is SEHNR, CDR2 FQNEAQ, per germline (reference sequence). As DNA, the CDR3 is TGTGCCAGCAGCTCTAGGGACAGCGAAGCTAACTATGGCTACACCTTC. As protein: CASSSRDSEANYGYTF. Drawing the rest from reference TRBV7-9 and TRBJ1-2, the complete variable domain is DTGVSQNPRHKITKRGQNVTFRCDPISEHNRLYWYRQTLGQGPEFLTYFQNEAQLEKSRLLSDRFSAERPKGSFSTLEIQRTEQGDSAMYLCASSSRDSEANYGYTFGSGTRLTVV.

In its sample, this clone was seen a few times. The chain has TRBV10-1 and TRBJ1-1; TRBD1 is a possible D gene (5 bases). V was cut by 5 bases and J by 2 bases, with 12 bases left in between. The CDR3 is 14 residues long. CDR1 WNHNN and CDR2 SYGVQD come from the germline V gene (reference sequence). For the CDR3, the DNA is TGCGCCAGCAGTAATGCAGGGCTAAACACTGAAGCTTTCTTT. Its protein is CASSNAGLNTEAFF.

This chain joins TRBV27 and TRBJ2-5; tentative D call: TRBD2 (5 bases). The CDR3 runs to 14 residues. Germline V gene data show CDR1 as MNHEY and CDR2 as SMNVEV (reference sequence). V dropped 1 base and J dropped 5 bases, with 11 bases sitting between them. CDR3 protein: CASSLYAGVETQYF. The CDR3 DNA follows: TGTGCCAGCAGTTTATACGCCGGGGTGGAGACCCAGTACTTC.

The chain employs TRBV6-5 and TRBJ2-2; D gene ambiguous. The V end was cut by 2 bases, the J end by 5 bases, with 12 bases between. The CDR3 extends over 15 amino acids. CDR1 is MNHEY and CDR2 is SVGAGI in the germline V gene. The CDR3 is CASSYSTTPTGELFF. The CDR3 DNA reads TGTGCCAGCAGTTACAGTACTACTCCAACCGGGGAGCTGTTTTTT.

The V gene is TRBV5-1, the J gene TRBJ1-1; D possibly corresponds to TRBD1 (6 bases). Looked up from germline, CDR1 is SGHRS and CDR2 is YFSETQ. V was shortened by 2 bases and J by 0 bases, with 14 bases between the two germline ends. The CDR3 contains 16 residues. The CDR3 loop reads CASSLTQQGVNTEAFF. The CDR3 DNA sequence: TGCGCCAGCAGCTTAACACAACAGGGCGTGAACACTGAAGCTTTCTTT.